This TCR beta chain was sequenced in a study of blood T cell repertoires in COVID-19. In the original processing: Nucleated cell number was recorded as an estimate derived from reference gene primer amplification. This table comes from immunoSEQ multiplex PCR, and its TCRdb copy is limited to in-frame clones, with some not included. The V and J calls and clone size are taken from that table; D and trimming were inferred from the DNA. The top ten hold 1.8% of the sample, which has 70,000 to 75,000 clones, over 80% seen once. The germline CDR1 and CDR2 sequences are MDHEN and SYDVKM. The CDR3 loop spans 15 amino acids. The V and J ends lost 5 bases and 5 bases, in that order; junction bases with no gene match: 8.

The V call is TRBV28, the J call TRBJ1-4; 7 nucleotides line up with TRBD1. This sequence originates from an older woman with acute or convalescent COVID-19. Sequenced material: peripheral blood. In nucleotides, the CDR3 is TGTGCCAGCAGTACGCTGGGACAGATAAATGAAAAACTGTTTTTT. This translates into CASSTLGQINEKLFF.